These 26 T cell receptor beta chains came from one sample sequenced in a study of CD8+CD57+ T cells in acquired aplastic anemia. The study's findings and limits: The authors found lower diversity in patient CD8+CD57+ cells than in total CD4+ and CD8+ pools.

TCR beta VDJ and CDR3 profiles were obtained from a genomic DNA template. TCRdb redid the calling of the reads with MiXCR, one entry per CDR3 protein. The sample contains 17,000 or so distinct CDR3 sequences, around two fifths of which appear only once. Their antigen targets remain unknown. Patients who underwent sequencing had shown CD8+CD57+ cell expansion by flow cytometry. The sequencing sample was made of CD8+CD57+ T cells sorted from PBMCs. Stated subset: bead-enriched CD8+CD57+ effector memory T cells from SAA patients. These receptors were obtained from a human donor with aplastic anemia.

The J gene is TRBJ2-5, the V gene TRBV6-5; possibly TRBD2 for D (6 bases). Germline values: CDR1 MNHEY, CDR2 SVGAGI. The CDR3 runs 15 residues. V lost 2 bases and J lost 5, with 15 bases in between. CDR3 in DNA: TGTGCCAGCAGTTACGGGAGGACTACACGGGAGACCCAGTACTTC. This codes for CASSYGRTTRETQYF.

The chain is built from TRBV10-3 and TRBJ2-2; 10 positions match TRBD2. The CDR3 has 16 residues. From germline, CDR1 is ENHRY and CDR2 SYGVKD. V shed 5 bases and J 2 bases; nucleotides not matched to a gene: 5. CDR3: CAISSSGGLNTGELFF. Here the CDR3 DNA reads TGTGCCATCAGTTCTAGCGGGGGCCTAAACACCGGGGAGCTGTTTTTT.

On this clonotype: At one boundary the junction diverges from the germline segment, which might be a read error. The chain combines TRBV12-3 or TRBV12-4 with TRBJ2-1, with 12 bases fitting TRBD2. This CDR3 has 17 residues. CDR3 amino acids: CASSLGSSGGANNEQFF. For the CDR3, the DNA is TGTGCCAGCAGCTTAGGTTCTAGCGGGGGGGCCAACAATGAGCAGTTCTTC.

In this sample, this clonotype turned up a few times. V is TRBV24-1 and J is TRBJ2-2; 9 bases map to TRBD1. Germline CDR1 and CDR2: KGHDR and SFDVKD. The CDR3 length is 15 residues. The ends lost 6 bases at V and 5 bases at J; junction bases unmatched: 6. The CDR3 nucleotides read TGTGCCACCAGTTTTGGGACAGGGCGGACCGGGGAGCTGTTTTTT. Residues: CATSFGTGRTGELFF.

This clonotype came up a few times. The V call is TRBV15, the J call TRBJ1-5; no clear D gene. Germline-derived CDR1 and CDR2 are LNHNV and YYDKDF (reference sequence). The CDR3 consists of 13 residues. V was cut by 4 bases and J by 0 bases, with 4 bases left in between. The chain's CDR3 is CATSTSSNQPQHF. The CDR3 DNA is TGTGCCACCAGCACCTCTAGCAATCAGCCCCAGCATTTT.

This clonotype appeared a few times. This chain connects TRBV10-2 to TRBJ2-3; 8 bases are shared with TRBD2. The CDR3 consists of 13 residues. Per the germline V gene, CDR1 is WSHSY and CDR2 is SAAADI. Trimming removed 11 bases from V and 5 bases from J; junction bases left unmatched: 9. The CDR3 bases are TGCGCCGGGAGCGGGAGCAGGGGAGATACGCAGTATTTT. Residues: CAGSGSRGDTQYF.

On this clonotype: Since no conserved phenylalanine or tryptophan closes the CDR3, a read error is the likely cause. J is TRBJ2-2 and V is TRBV11-3, with D maybe TRBD2 (5 bases). Germline V CDR1 and CDR2: SGHNT, YENEEA. The CDR3 has 14 residues. The DNA of the CDR3 is TGTGCCAGCAGCTTAGCCTGGTCTAACGGGGAACTGTTTTCT. Translating gives CASSLAWSNGELFS.

There are many counts of this clonotype. V and J are TRBV15 and TRBJ2-1, with 9 bases identical to TRBD1. Germline V gene lookup returns CDR1 LNHNV and CDR2 YYDKDF (reference sequence). The V and J ends lost 3 bases and 4 bases, in that order; junction bases with no gene match: 4. The CDR3 extends over 15 amino acids. The CDR3, as DNA: TGTGCCACCAGCAGCCCGGGACAGGGATACAATGAGCAGTTCTTC. Translation gives CATSSPGQGYNEQFF. The entire variable domain, with the rest obtained from reference TRBV15 and TRBJ2-1, is as follows: DAMVIQNPRYQVTQFGKPVTLSCSQTLNHNVMYWYQQKSSQAPKLLFHYYDKDFNNEADTPDNFQSRRPNTSFCFLDIRSPGLGDTAMYLCATSSPGQGYNEQFFGPGTRLTVL.

The J gene is TRBJ1-1, the V gene TRBV15, with D unclear. CDR1 and CDR2 from the germline V gene are LNHNV and YYDKDF (reference sequence). This CDR3 comprises 16 residues. Trimming took off 2 bases at V and 2 bases at J, with 15 bases between the two ends. The CDR3 loop is CATSRQALTLNTEAFF. The CDR3 DNA follows: TGTGCCACCAGCAGACAGGCATTGACCCTCAACACTGAAGCTTTCTTT.

This chain connects TRBV24-1 to TRBJ2-7; 8 nucleotides line up with TRBD1. The junction had 6 bases not matched to a gene; V was cut back by 3 bases and J by 3 bases. Germline CDR1 is KGHDR and CDR2 is SFDVKD. The CDR3 consists of 15 residues. The CDR3 reads CATSDPLTGVYEQYF. CDR3 DNA: TGTGCCACCAGTGATCCGCTGACAGGGGTCTACGAGCAGTACTTC.

J is TRBJ1-5 and V is TRBV2; the match to TRBD1 covers 10 bases. CDR1 is SNHLY and CDR2 is FYNNEI in the germline V gene. The V gene end was trimmed by 6 bases and the J gene end by 3 bases; junction bases not matched to a gene: 5. CDR3 length equals 15 residues. CDR3 loop: CASRLGQGTNQPQHF. The CDR3 nucleotides read TGTGCCAGCAGACTGGGACAGGGGACCAATCAGCCCCAGCATTTT.

The rearrangement links TRBV5-6 to TRBJ2-7, with D perhaps TRBD1 (6 bases). The CDR3 spans 15 residues. The V gene lost 2 bases and the J gene lost 4 bases, with 16 bases spanning the gap. The germline CDR1 and CDR2 sequences are SGHDT and YYEEEE. CDR3: CASSLPRTGIYEQYF. The DNA for the CDR3 is TGTGCCAGCAGCTTACCCAGAACAGGGATTTACGAGCAGTACTTC.

In regard to this clonotype: A much larger clone differs from this one at a single base, so this may be a read error. V is TRBV11-2 and J is TRBJ2-7; 13 bases align to TRBD2. V shed 5 bases, J shed 3 bases, and the junction held 10 bases outside the gene matches. Germline CDR1 SGHAT, CDR2 FQNNGV. The length of the CDR3 is 17 residues. This CDR3 reads CASSPRSGTSGDYEQYF. CDR3 DNA sequence: TGTGCCAGCAGCCCCCGATCGGGGACTAGCGGGGACTACGAGCAGTACTTC.

This sequence joins TRBV15 and TRBJ2-1; D unresolved. Germline V gene lookup returns CDR1 LNHNV and CDR2 YYDKDF (reference sequence). The CDR3 spans 16 residues. V gave up 3 bases and J gave up 0 bases, with 12 bases separating them. The CDR3, as DNA: TGTGCCACCAGCAGCTCCAGCTCGAGCTCCTACAATGAGCAGTTCTTC. Translation gives CATSSSSSSSYNEQFF.

In regard to this clonotype: Since a much larger clone is just one base distant, this may be a read error. The chain carries TRBV12-3 or TRBV12-4 and TRBJ2-2; possibly TRBD1 or TRBD2 for D (5 bases each). The CDR3 loop spans 19 amino acids. CDR3 in DNA: TGTGCCAGCACATTCACCCCGATTAATCCGGGGCGCTACACCGGGGAGCTGCTTTTT. This encodes CASTFTPINPGRYTGELLF.

The CDR3 reads CASSSPTGVGGYTF. The DNA of the CDR3 is TGTGCCAGCAGCTCCCCGACAGGTGTTGGCGGCTACACCTTC. V is TRBV11-1 and J is TRBJ1-2; weak D call: TRBD1 (6 bases). CDR1 SGHAT and CDR2 FQDESV come from the germline V gene (reference sequence). The V and J ends lost 4 bases and 8 bases respectively, with 17 bases between them. The CDR3 covers 14 residues.

The chain carries TRBV29-1 and TRBJ2-7; D may be TRBD1 (6 bases). The CDR3 has 12 residues. V was shortened by 3 bases and J by 3 bases, with 9 bases between the two germline ends. Germline assignment: CDR1 SQVTM and CDR2 ANQGSEA. CDR3 in DNA: TGCAGCGTTGAGAAAGGGGGCTACGAGCAGTACTTC. It encodes CSVEKGGYEQYF.

Of note for this clonotype: The junction departs from the called germline gene at one end, perhaps through a read error. J is TRBJ2-7 and V is TRBV24-1, with D possibly being TRBD2 (5 bases). Germline V gene lookup returns CDR1 KGHDR and CDR2 SFDVKD. This CDR3 comprises 13 residues. The CDR3 sequence is CASSLSRGGEQYF. In nucleotides, the CDR3 is TGTGCCAGCAGTTTATCACGGGGTGGAGAGCAGTACTTC.

This clonotype was recorded a few times. The V and J genes are TRBV3-1 and TRBJ2-2, with 10 nucleotides matching TRBD2. The CDR3 is made up of 16 amino acids. Germline loops: CDR1 LGHDT, CDR2 YNNKEL (reference sequence). V was pared by 4 bases and J by 4 bases, with 6 bases of the junction left unmatched. CDR3 DNA: TGTGCCAGCAGCCTCCTAGCGGGGGTGCCCACCGGGGAGCTGTTTTTT. This encodes CASSLLAGVPTGELFF.

The CDR3 DNA sequence: TGTGCCAGCAGCTTGTTTACGGAGGACGATGGCTACACCTTC. Protein product: CASSLFTEDDGYTF. The chain carries TRBV5-6 and TRBJ1-2, with D unresolved. V was clipped by 1 base and J by 6 bases, with 13 bases between them. Germline V lookup: CDR1 SGHDT, CDR2 YYEEEE. The length of the CDR3 is 14 residues.

This clonotype has ten or more counts. The CDR3 reads CATSRDKGGNSPLHF. In DNA, the CDR3 is TGTGCCACCAGCAGAGATAAGGGGGGGAATTCACCCCTCCACTTT. The gene calls are TRBV15 and TRBJ1-6, with D tentatively TRBD1 (6 bases). V lost 0 bases and J lost 7, with 10 bases in between. CDR3 length equals 15 residues. CDR1 and CDR2 from the germline V gene are LNHNV and YYDKDF (reference sequence).

This clonotype was recorded a few times. This sequence joins TRBV5-4 and TRBJ1-2, with no clear D. Germline V gives CDR1 SGHNT, CDR2 YYREEE (reference sequence). Between the trimmed V and J ends, which lost 0 bases and 2 bases, there was a span of 5 bases. The CDR3 consists of 13 residues. The CDR3 nucleotides are TGTGCCAGCAGCTTGGAAGGGAACTATGGCTACACCTTC. Encoded protein: CASSLEGNYGYTF.

This rearrangement joins TRBV7-9 to TRBJ1-3; no clear D gene. This CDR3 spans 15 amino acids. Trimming stripped 0 bases from V and 3 bases from J, with 9 bases between. Germline-derived CDR1 and CDR2 are SEHNR and FQNEAQ (reference sequence). CDR3 in amino acids: CASSLAGSSGNTIYF. CDR3 sequence (DNA): TGTGCCAGCAGCTTAGCAGGGAGTAGTGGAAACACCATATATTTT.

This clonotype has only a few counts. DNA of the CDR3: TGCAGCGTTCGCGGGACAGGGGGCGCAGATACGCAGTATTTT. As protein: CSVRGTGGADTQYF. V usage is TRBV29-1 and J usage is TRBJ2-3; TRBD1 agrees at 12 bases. CDR1 SQVTM and CDR2 ANQGSEA come from the germline V gene. V lost 5 bases, J lost 4 bases, and 4 bases stayed unmatched. The CDR3 extends over 14 amino acids.

Written as DNA, the CDR3 is TGCGCCCGCCCACGGGACAGGGACCACTACTCTGGGGCCAACGTCCTGACTTTC. Translating gives CARPRDRDHYSGANVLTF. This chain links TRBV10-1 with TRBJ2-6; 9 bases fit TRBD1. The trim removed 11 bases at V and 0 bases at J, leaving 14 bases unmatched. This CDR3 comprises 18 residues. Germline V gene lookup returns CDR1 WNHNN and CDR2 SYGVQD (reference sequence).

A few counts support this clonotype. The chain recombines TRBV15 with TRBJ2-1; no clear D. Germline lookup yields CDR1 LNHNV and CDR2 YYDKDF (reference sequence). V was shortened by 1 base and J by 3 bases, with 1 base between the two germline ends. CDR3 length: 12 amino acids. The CDR3 is CATSRGYNEQFF. The CDR3, as DNA: TGTGCCACCAGCAGAGGCTACAATGAGCAGTTCTTC.